This paragraph covers one TCR beta chain sequence. The antigen is unknown. This record belongs to a study of PD-1 blockade in classical Hodgkin lymphoma. About the research overall: Intravenous infusions of nivolumab 3 mg/kg reached patients every 2 weeks.

Relapse was seen in all patients after autologous stem cell transplantation, and brentuximab vedotin exposure was variable. Regarding the study as a whole: Reports described newly diagnosed patients as having lower baseline TCR diversity than healthy donors. By C4D1, CD4+ diversity increased significantly, especially in complete responders.

Method: immunoSEQ multiplex PCR; TCRdb's copy keeps in-frame clones and lacks some. The repertoire holds 50,000 to 75,000 clones, with 75% to 90% as singletons. The origin of this receptor is a human donor with classical Hodgkin lymphoma. The sequences come from peripheral blood mononuclear cells (PBMCs), collected at baseline.

CDR3 nucleotide sequence: TGTGCCAGCAGCTCCGGGACAGGGATCCTAGAGACCCAGTACTTC. Translation: CASSSGTGILETQYF. The chain uses TRBV5-4 and TRBJ2-5, with 9 bases identical to TRBD1. In germline, CDR1 is SGHNT, CDR2 YYREEE (reference sequence). V lost 3 bases and J lost 4; bases outside the gene matches: 7. The CDR3 has 15 residues.